The 10 T cell receptor beta chains listed next were all sequenced from one sample in a study of graft-versus-host responses after intestinal transplantation (TCRdb year 2021). The label giving this sample's time point can be read as: cells obtained before transplantation from donor or recipient. Their specific antigens are unknown. Libraries were built with the immunoSEQ multiplex PCR assay. In its TCRdb copy, this immuneACCESS table keeps in-frame sequences only and misses some clones. Where compared with another copy, unresolved V genes explain less than half of these, and the others have no known cause. This sample holds tens of thousands of clones; 80% to 90% were observed only once. The ten top clones hold 0.5% to 0.8% of the sample. The sample here was unstimulated CD4+ T cells sorted from spleen or lymph node cells, taken before transplant. Receptor source: a human donor who was the organ donor for an intestinal transplant.

The V gene is TRBV5-8, the J gene TRBJ1-5, with 7 nucleotides matching TRBD1. Per germline, CDR1 SGHTS and CDR2 YDEGEE. Trimming removed 2 bases from V and 4 bases from J; junction bases left unmatched: 6. The CDR3 consists of 15 residues. CDR3 amino acids: CASSLTGAGNQPQHF. The DNA for the CDR3 is TGTGCCAGCAGCTTAACAGGGGCAGGAAATCAGCCCCAGCATTTT.

The chain carries TRBV5-4 and TRBJ1-2, with D perhaps matching TRBD1 (5 bases). The CDR3 consists of 13 residues. The ends were cut back, 4 bases at V and 3 bases at J, with 10 bases in the middle. CDR1 SGHNT and CDR2 YYREEE come from the germline V gene (reference sequence). The CDR3 here is CASSVGQDYGYTF. The DNA of the CDR3 is TGTGCCAGCAGCGTCGGACAAGACTATGGCTACACCTTC.

The chain recombines TRBV30 with TRBJ1-3; weak D call: TRBD1 (5 bases). Trimming took off 2 bases at V and 0 bases at J, with 14 bases between the two ends. The CDR3 consists of 16 residues. Per the germline V gene, CDR1 is GTSNPN and CDR2 is SVGIG (reference sequence). The CDR3 coding sequence is TGTGCCTGGAGTTGGACGACAGAACACTCTGGAAACACCATATATTTT. Its protein is CAWSWTTEHSGNTIYF.

The genes are TRBV10-3 and TRBJ2-7; 7 nucleotides match TRBD2. V dropped 7 bases and J dropped 6; count of bases not matched to a gene: 9. The CDR3 is 13 residues long. Germline CDR1 is ENHRY and CDR2 is SYGVKD. CDR3: CAITGRESTEQYF. Here the CDR3 DNA reads TGTGCCATCACTGGGCGGGAGTCCACCGAGCAGTACTTC.

The V and J genes are TRBV19 and TRBJ2-2; 7 positions agree with TRBD2. The CDR3 totals 14 residues. V lost 10 bases, J lost 6 bases, and 11 bases stayed unmatched. CDR1 and CDR2 from the germline V gene are LNHDA and SQIVND (reference sequence). This CDR3 reads CATSYGRVAGELFF. Written as DNA, the CDR3 is TGTGCCACATCCTATGGGAGGGTGGCCGGGGAGCTGTTTTTT.

The rearrangement links TRBV7-8 to TRBJ1-1; D perhaps matches TRBD1 (6 bases). V dropped 1 base and J dropped 4 bases, with 13 bases sitting between them. Germline V gives CDR1 SGHVS, CDR2 FQNEAQ. CDR3 size: 15 residues. The CDR3 sequence is CASSLVPQGTTEAFF. In nucleotides, the CDR3 is TGTGCCAGCAGCTTAGTCCCACAGGGCACCACTGAAGCTTTCTTT.

Notes on this clone: The missing conserved phenylalanine or tryptophan at the end of this CDR3 makes a read error likely. The DNA is left out, because the CDR3 cannot be placed on it with certainty; the CDR3 is given as TCRdb lists it. The CDR3 loop reads CASSNAGR. The chain has TRBV19 and TRBJ1-4; the table names TRBD1, a call not compared with the DNA. Both ends counted, the CDR3 spans 8 residues. Germline assignment: CDR1 LNHDA and CDR2 SQIVND (reference sequence).

This clone has a single count. This sequence joins TRBV9 and TRBJ2-7, with TRBD1 as a possible D gene (6 bases). V shed 0 bases and J shed 6 bases, with 13 bases lying between them. The CDR3 has 14 amino acids. Germline V gene lookup returns CDR1 SGDLS and CDR2 YYNGEE. CDR3 sequence reads: CASSVEGDKGEQYF. The CDR3 bases are TGTGCCAGCAGCGTAGAGGGGGACAAAGGCGAGCAGTACTTC.

The V and J genes are TRBV2 and TRBJ2-3; possible D gene TRBD1, 7 bases. The CDR3 spans 13 residues. Germline CDR1 reads SNHLY; CDR2 reads FYNNEI. V shed 7 bases and J shed 7 bases, with 15 bases lying between them. The CDR3 DNA follows: TGTGCCAGCATTGGTCCAGGGGGGTATACGCAGTATTTT. Protein product: CASIGPGGYTQYF. Supplemented by reference TRBV2 and TRBJ2-3, the full variable domain reads EPEVTQTPSHQVTQMGQEVILRCVPISNHLYFYWYRQILGQKVEFLVSFYNNEISEKSEIFDDQFSVERPDGSNFTLKIRSTKLEDSAMYFCASIGPGGYTQYFGPGTRLTVL.

DNA for the CDR3: TGTGCCAGCAGCTTCCTCCCGGGGACAGGGGTTGACGAGCAGTACTTC. It is translated as CASSFLPGTGVDEQYF. The chain combines TRBV9 with TRBJ2-7, with 10 bases that match TRBD1. Germline assignment: CDR1 SGDLS and CDR2 YYNGEE. The CDR3 has 16 amino acids. After removal of 4 bases from V and 5 bases from J, the junction contained 12 bases not matched to a gene.